These T cell receptor beta chains were read from a single sample in a study of blood T cell repertoires in COVID-19. Using immunoSEQ multiplex PCR, the repertoire was profiled, and TCRdb retains in-frame clones only, with some absent. The sample holds roughly 160,000 clones, approximately 90% seen once. Input material: peripheral blood. Receptors were obtained from a man aged 50-59 years who had recovered from COVID-19. Both conserved end residues are part of each CDR3. Each record gives: J gene, clone size, V gene, D gene, CDR3 protein, CDR3 DNA. A D gene is named only where the DNA matches it firmly. Clone size appears in some rows only: once, few, many, or a class for an expanded clone.

TRBJ1-2	.	TRBV3-1/TRBV3-2	.	CASSQEGSGVMGGYTF	TGTGCCAGCAGCCAAGAAGGGTCGGGGGTAATGGGAGGCTACACCTTC
TRBJ2-3	.	TRBV1	.	CTSSGGRATDTQYF	TGCACCAGCAGCGGCGGGAGGGCCACAGATACGCAGTATTTT
TRBJ1-1	.	TRBV29-1	TRBD1	CSGRTGGKTEAFF	TGCAGCGGCAGGACAGGGGGTAAGACTGAAGCTTTCTTT
TRBJ2-2	once	TRBV19	TRBD1	CASSPRDRGHTGELFF	TGTGCCAGTAGTCCCCGGGACAGGGGCCACACCGGGGAGCTGTTTTTT
TRBJ2-1	.	TRBV5-4	TRBD2	CASSLVSGGVIINEQFF	TGTGCCAGCAGCTTGGTTAGCGGGGGGGTAATTATTAATGAGCAGTTCTTC
TRBJ1-5	.	TRBV28	.	CASSDSRNNQPQHF	TGTGCCAGCTCGGACAGCCGGAACAATCAGCCCCAGCATTTT
TRBJ1-2	once	TRBV19	.	CASEFGGRTRGYTF	TGTGCCAGTGAGTTCGGGGGGCGCACGCGGGGCTACACCTTC
TRBJ1-1	.	TRBV20-1	.	CSASGNRVETEAFF	TGCAGTGCTAGTGGGAACAGGGTTGAGACTGAAGCTTTCTTT
TRBJ2-2	.	TRBV12-3/TRBV12-4	.	CASSLRGSGELFF	TGTGCCAGCAGTTTACGAGGATCCGGGGAGCTGTTTTTT
TRBJ2-7	.	TRBV5-1	TRBD2	CASSLGLAGGPFHEQYF	TGCGCCAGCAGCTTGGGCCTAGCGGGAGGGCCTTTCCACGAGCAGTACTTC
TRBJ1-1	.	TRBV2	.	CASSRRQRSMNTEAFF	TGTGCCAGCAGCCGTAGACAGAGATCGATGAACACTGAAGCTTTCTTT
TRBJ2-7	.	TRBV7-9	.	CASSPLYEQYF	TGTGCCAGCAGCCCCCTCTACGAGCAGTACTTC
TRBJ1-3	.	TRBV10-3	.	CAISPTGNTIYF	TGTGCCATCAGCCCTACTGGAAACACCATATATTTT
TRBJ2-1	.	TRBV6-5	TRBD2	CASKGSGGRDEQFF	TGTGCCAGCAAGGGGAGCGGGGGGAGAGATGAGCAGTTCTTC
TRBJ1-1	.	TRBV29-1	TRBD1	CSGGQGEAFF	TGCAGCGGTGGACAGGGGGAAGCTTTCTTT
TRBJ2-7	once	TRBV5-1	TRBD1	CASSLGDRRFDEQYF	TGCGCCAGCAGCTTGGGGGACAGGCGGTTCGACGAGCAGTACTTC
TRBJ1-2	.	TRBV6-4	.	CASSDWFESGYYGYTF	TGTGCCAGCAGTGACTGGTTCGAATCAGGGTACTATGGCTACACCTTC
TRBJ2-7	.	TRBV11-2	.	CASSLSFGKRGSYEQYF	TGTGCCAGCAGCTTATCTTTCGGGAAGCGCGGCTCCTACGAGCAGTACTTC
TRBJ2-5	.	TRBV5-1	.	CASSLSGETQYF	TGCGCCAGCAGCCTCTCAGGGGAGACCCAGTACTTC
TRBJ1-5	.	TRBV7-2	.	CASSPLGRIQPQHF	TGTGCCAGCAGCCCGCTAGGAAGGATTCAGCCCCAGCATTTT
TRBJ2-1	.	TRBV19	TRBD2	CASSTLGAGGLNEQFF	TGTGCCAGTAGTACCCTGGGGGCGGGAGGGCTAAATGAGCAGTTCTTC
TRBJ2-7	.	TRBV7-3	TRBD2	CASSLSPGTSLSEQYF	TGTGCCAGCAGCTTAAGCCCCGGGACTAGCTTATCCGAGCAGTACTTC
TRBJ1-2	.	TRBV24-1	TRBD1	CATSEPDETGSGYTF	TGTGCCACCAGTGAGCCCGATGAGACAGGGAGTGGCTACACCTTC
TRBJ1-5	.	TRBV19	.	CASKAFGGTSNQPQHF	TGTGCCAGTAAGGCGTTCGGGGGGACGAGCAATCAGCCCCAGCATTTT
TRBJ1-2	few	TRBV27	.	CASSLDPLTRANYGYTF	TGTGCCAGCAGTTTAGACCCCCTTACGAGGGCGAACTATGGCTACACCTTC
TRBJ2-7	.	TRBV6-4	.	CASSDEGLSYEQYF	TGTGCCAGCAGTGACGAGGGCCTCTCCTACGAGCAGTACTTC
TRBJ2-3	.	TRBV19	TRBD1	CASSRIQGADTQYF	TGTGCCAGTAGTAGGATACAGGGGGCGGATACGCAGTATTTT
TRBJ1-1	.	TRBV4-3	.	CASSQEFRNTEAFF	TGCGCCAGCAGCCAAGAATTCCGGAACACTGAAGCTTTCTTT
TRBJ2-7	.	TRBV29-1	TRBD2	CSAKASGIGEQYF	TGCAGCGCCAAGGCTAGCGGGATAGGCGAGCAGTACTTC
TRBJ2-2	.	TRBV7-3	TRBD1	CASSAIPGQGTGELFF	TGTGCCAGCAGCGCAATACCGGGACAGGGGACCGGGGAGCTGTTTTTT
TRBJ2-7	.	TRBV19	.	CASSKGAGRTYEQYF	TGTGCCAGTAGTAAGGGGGCGGGAAGGACCTACGAGCAGTACTTC
TRBJ1-1	.	TRBV3-1/TRBV3-2	TRBD1	CASTSKGGQGLNTEAFF	TGTGCCAGCACTTCCAAGGGGGGACAGGGTTTGAACACTGAAGCTTTCTTT
TRBJ1-5	.	TRBV28	.	CASSLQGLRNQPQHF	TGTGCCAGCAGTTTACAGGGGTTACGAAATCAGCCCCAGCATTTT
TRBJ1-1	.	TRBV4-1	.	CASSQVGRRAEAFF	TGCGCCAGCAGCCAAGTAGGGCGGAGGGCTGAAGCTTTCTTT
TRBJ2-3	.	TRBV7-2	TRBD2	CASSSPEGLNTDTQYF	TGTGCCAGCAGCTCCCCCGAGGGACTAAACACAGATACGCAGTATTTT
TRBJ2-7	.	TRBV27	.	CASRATRGASYEQYF	TGTGCCAGCAGGGCCACACGGGGGGCCTCCTACGAGCAGTACTTC
TRBJ1-5	.	TRBV6-5	TRBD1	CASRLTGVSNQPQHF	TGTGCCAGCAGGTTGACAGGGGTTAGCAATCAGCCCCAGCATTTT
TRBJ2-7	.	TRBV7-8	TRBD1	CASSRTGYEQYF	TGTGCCAGCAGCCGGACAGGGTACGAGCAGTACTTC
TRBJ2-2	.	TRBV19	TRBD2	CASSILAGSTGELFF	TGTGCCAGTAGTATTCTAGCGGGTAGCACCGGGGAGCTGTTTTTT
TRBJ2-1	.	TRBV11-2	.	CASSLDRLGVNEQFF	TGTGCCAGCAGCTTAGACCGTCTAGGGGTCAATGAGCAGTTCTTC
TRBJ1-2	.	TRBV20-1	.	CSATKGYTF	TGCAGTGCTACCAAAGGCTACACCTTC
TRBJ1-2	.	TRBV6-5	.	CASSAGGSNYGYTF	TGTGCCAGCAGCGCCGGGGGGTCGAACTATGGCTACACCTTC
TRBJ1-1	.	TRBV13	.	CASSLTVNTEAFF	TGTGCCAGCAGCTTAACAGTCAACACTGAAGCTTTCTTT
TRBJ1-1	.	TRBV4-1	TRBD1	CASSHPDRGQLNTEAFF	TGCGCCAGCAGCCATCCCGACAGGGGGCAATTGAACACTGAAGCTTTCTTT
TRBJ2-3	.	TRBV28	.	CASSRAGRTDTQYF	TGTGCCAGCAGTCGAGCGGGCAGGACAGATACGCAGTATTTT
TRBJ2-1	.	TRBV7-2	TRBD2	CASSLESGRTYNEQFF	TGTGCCAGCAGCTTAGAAAGCGGGAGGACCTACAATGAGCAGTTCTTC
TRBJ1-3	.	TRBV13	.	CASSLGRATVNSGNTIYF	TGTGCCAGCAGCTTAGGGAGGGCTACAGTAAACTCTGGAAACACCATATATTTT
TRBJ2-3	.	TRBV10-1	TRBD1	CASSKTGTGDTDTQYF	TGCGCCAGCTCAAAAACGGGGACAGGGGACACAGATACGCAGTATTTT
TRBJ2-3	.	TRBV3-1/TRBV3-2	TRBD1	CASSPIPGTGVTDTQYF	TGTGCCAGCAGCCCAATCCCCGGGACAGGGGTCACAGATACGCAGTATTTT
TRBJ1-5	once	TRBV12-3/TRBV12-4	.	CASSFRGNQPQHF	TGTGCCAGCAGTTTCAGAGGAAATCAGCCCCAGCATTTT
TRBJ1-4	.	TRBV6-5	.	CASSPRGYEDEKLFF	TGTGCCAGCAGTCCGCGGGGTTACGAGGATGAAAAACTGTTTTTT
TRBJ2-4	once	TRBV6-2/TRBV6-3	.	CASSNLQGNIQYF	TGTGCCAGCAGTAATCTACAGGGAAACATTCAGTACTTC
TRBJ1-6	.	TRBV6-5	TRBD1	CASSRDRGNSSPLHF	TGTGCCAGCAGTCGGGACAGGGGTAACAGCTCACCCCTCCACTTT
TRBJ1-1	once	TRBV5-4	.	CASSSKETVNTEAFF	TGTGCCAGCAGCTCCAAGGAGACGGTGAACACTGAAGCTTTCTTT
TRBJ1-6	.	TRBV20-1	TRBD1	CSASPYRGKPYNSPLHF	TGCAGTGCTAGTCCATACAGGGGGAAACCCTATAATTCACCCCTCCACTTT
TRBJ2-7	.	TRBV3-1/TRBV3-2	TRBD2	CASSQALLAGDYAEQYF	TGTGCCAGCAGCCAAGCCCTACTAGCGGGGGACTACGCGGAGCAGTACTTC
TRBJ1-2	.	TRBV4-1	TRBD1	CASSQNRGRYGYTF	TGCGCCAGCAGCCAAAACAGGGGAAGATATGGCTACACCTTC
TRBJ2-2	.	TRBV5-5	TRBD1	CASSFDRDRAGELFF	TGTGCCAGCAGCTTTGACAGGGATCGGGCCGGGGAGCTGTTTTTT
TRBJ2-7	.	TRBV12-5	TRBD1	CASGLVTEQGLVEQYF	TGTGCTAGTGGTTTGGTGACGGAACAGGGGCTCGTCGAGCAGTACTTC
TRBJ1-2	few	TRBV2	.	CASRGARINYGYTF	TGTGCCAGCAGAGGGGCAAGGATTAACTATGGCTACACCTTC